A single T cell receptor (beta chain) is shown here with its context. Its antigen is not identified. The record originates from a study of cytomegalovirus exposure and HLA in healthy donors. Notes on the study in general: The authors considered a cluster of highly shared sequence variants likely to be a sequencing artifact. The study flagged fewer than 200 TCR beta chains as cytomegalovirus-associated. For cytomegalovirus status, the classifier reportedly gave diagnoses with high specificity and sensitivity. On later analysis, the bulk of CMV-associated TCR beta chains appeared to be HLA-restricted.

This CDR3 comprises 15 residues. The V gene's germline CDR1 is SGHRS and CDR2 YFSETQ. The J segment lost 4 bases and the V segment lost 4 bases, leaving 10 bases of the junction unmatched. The PCR employed 60 Vbeta primers together with 13 Jbeta primers. Data came from immunoSEQ multiplex PCR; TCRdb stores just in-frame clones and leaves some out. The table includes 150,000 to 200,000 clones, roughly 74% detected once. The sequenced sample was PBMCs. J is TRBJ1-1 and V is TRBV5-1; 7 nucleotides agree with TRBD1. The receptor was derived from a woman aged 30 to 39 in good health and CMV-seropositive. DNA of the CDR3: TGCGCCAGCAGCCTGAGACAGGGCTCGGTCACTGAAGCTTTCTTT. Residues: CASSLRQGSVTEAFF.